This T cell receptor (beta chain) derives from a study of blood T cell repertoires in COVID-19. Study information: Material from acute and convalescent COVID-19 was sourced from the United States, Italy and Spain. From T cells, B-cell-depleted T cells, or PBMCs came the material, which was cDNA or gDNA.

CDR1 is LGHNA and CDR2 is YNFKEQ in the germline V gene. Deletions cut 0 bases from V and 10 bases from J, with 16 bases between. The CDR3 covers 16 residues. In the original processing: Nucleated cell counts were estimated from reference gene primer amplification. Measured with immunoSEQ multiplex PCR; TCRdb has only the in-frame clones, and not every one. V and J calls and clone size are those listed in that table; D and trimming were worked out from the DNA. The sample contains 150,000 to 200,000 clones, about 85% of which appear only once. The chain carries TRBV4-2 and TRBJ1-6; the D gene is possibly TRBD1 (5 bases). The sequenced sample consisted of peripheral blood. This clonotype originated in a man older than 75 with COVID-19, enrolled during active disease. CDR3 in DNA: TGTGCCAGCAGCCAAGATCGATGGCAGGGTCTATCACCCCTCCACTTT. Translating it yields CASSQDRWQGLSPLHF.